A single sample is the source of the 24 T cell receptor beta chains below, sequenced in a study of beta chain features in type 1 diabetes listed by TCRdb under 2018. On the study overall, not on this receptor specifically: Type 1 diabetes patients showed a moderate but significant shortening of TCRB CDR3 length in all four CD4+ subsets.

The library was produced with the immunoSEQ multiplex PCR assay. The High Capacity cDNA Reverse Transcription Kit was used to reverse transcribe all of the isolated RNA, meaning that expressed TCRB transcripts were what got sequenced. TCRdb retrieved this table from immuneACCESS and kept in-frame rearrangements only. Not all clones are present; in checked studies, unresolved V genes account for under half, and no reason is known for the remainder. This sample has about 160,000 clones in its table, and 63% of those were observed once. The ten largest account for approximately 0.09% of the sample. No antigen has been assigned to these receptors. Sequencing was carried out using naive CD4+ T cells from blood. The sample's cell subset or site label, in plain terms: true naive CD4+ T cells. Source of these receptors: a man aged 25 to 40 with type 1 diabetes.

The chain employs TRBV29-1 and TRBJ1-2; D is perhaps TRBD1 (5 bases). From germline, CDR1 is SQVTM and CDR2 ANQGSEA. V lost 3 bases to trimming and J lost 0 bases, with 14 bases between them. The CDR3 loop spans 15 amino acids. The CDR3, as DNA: TGCAGCGTTGACGTAAAAGGGGTAGCTAACTATGGCTACACCTTC. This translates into CSVDVKGVANYGYTF.

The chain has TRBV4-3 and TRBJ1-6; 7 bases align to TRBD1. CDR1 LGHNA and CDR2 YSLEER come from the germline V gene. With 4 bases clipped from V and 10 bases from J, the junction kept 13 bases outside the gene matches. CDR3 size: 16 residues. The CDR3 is CASSPTYTGAQSPLHF. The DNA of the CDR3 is TGCGCCAGCAGCCCAACCTACACAGGGGCCCAATCACCCCTCCACTTT.

DNA of the CDR3: TGTGCCACAAGGGACAGGGGGCTACCAGATACGCAGTATTTT. This translates into CATRDRGLPDTQYF. V is TRBV7-2 and J is TRBJ2-3, with TRBD1 matching over 12 bases. J lost 4 bases, V lost 10 bases, and 6 bases had no gene match. The CDR3 runs 14 residues. CDR1 is SGHTA, CDR2 FQGNSA, per germline.

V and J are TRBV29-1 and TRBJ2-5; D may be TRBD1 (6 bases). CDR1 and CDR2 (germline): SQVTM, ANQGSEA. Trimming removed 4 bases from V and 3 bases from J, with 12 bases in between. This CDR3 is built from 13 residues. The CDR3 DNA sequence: TGCAGCGTTGCTGGGGGCCTGGAAGAGACCCAGTACTTC. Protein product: CSVAGGLEETQYF.

The CDR3, as DNA: TGTGCCACCAGCAGAGATAGGCAGGGGTTTCCCCCCGAGCAGTACTTC. This gives the protein CATSRDRQGFPPEQYF. The rearrangement joins TRBV15 to TRBJ2-5; possible D gene TRBD1, 6 bases. The last part of the DNA fits TRBJ2-7 better; the J call may be wrong. CDR3 size: 16 residues. Germline-derived CDR1 and CDR2 are LNHNV and YYDKDF (reference sequence).

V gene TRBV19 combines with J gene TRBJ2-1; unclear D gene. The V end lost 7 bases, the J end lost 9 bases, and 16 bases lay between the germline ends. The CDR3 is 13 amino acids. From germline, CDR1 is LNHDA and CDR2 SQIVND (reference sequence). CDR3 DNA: TGTGCCAGTACCGCTACCTATTCAGTTGAGCAGTTCTTC. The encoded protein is CASTATYSVEQFF.

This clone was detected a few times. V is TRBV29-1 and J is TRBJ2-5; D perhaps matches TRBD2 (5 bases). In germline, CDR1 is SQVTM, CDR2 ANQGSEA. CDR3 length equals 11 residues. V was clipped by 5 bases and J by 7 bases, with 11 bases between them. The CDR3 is CSVLARGTQYF. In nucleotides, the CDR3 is TGCAGCGTTCTTGCCCGGGGGACCCAGTACTTC.

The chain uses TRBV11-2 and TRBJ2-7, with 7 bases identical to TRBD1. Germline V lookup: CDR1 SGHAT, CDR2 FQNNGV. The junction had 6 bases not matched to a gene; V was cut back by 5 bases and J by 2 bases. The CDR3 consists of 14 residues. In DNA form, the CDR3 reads TGTGCCAGCAGCATCCTAGACAGGGCCTACGAGCAGTACTTC. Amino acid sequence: CASSILDRAYEQYF.

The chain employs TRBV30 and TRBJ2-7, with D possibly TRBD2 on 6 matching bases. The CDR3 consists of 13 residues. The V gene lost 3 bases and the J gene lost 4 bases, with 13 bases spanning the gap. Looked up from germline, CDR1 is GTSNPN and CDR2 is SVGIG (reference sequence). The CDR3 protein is CAWRGEESYEQYF. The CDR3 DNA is TGTGCCTGGAGGGGGGAGGAATCTTACGAGCAGTACTTC.

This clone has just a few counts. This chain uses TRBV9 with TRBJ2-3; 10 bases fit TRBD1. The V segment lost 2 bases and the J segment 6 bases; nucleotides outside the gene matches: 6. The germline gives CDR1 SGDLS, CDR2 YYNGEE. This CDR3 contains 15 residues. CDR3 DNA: TGTGCCAGCAGCGTTGGGACAGGGGATTGGGATACGCAGTATTTT. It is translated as CASSVGTGDWDTQYF.

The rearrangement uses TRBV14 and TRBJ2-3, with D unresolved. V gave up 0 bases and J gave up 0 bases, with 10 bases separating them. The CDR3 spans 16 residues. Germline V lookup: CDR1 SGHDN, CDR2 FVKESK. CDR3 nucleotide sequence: TGTGCCAGCAGCCAAGATCTCGGCTCAAGCACAGATACGCAGTATTTT. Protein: CASSQDLGSSTDTQYF.

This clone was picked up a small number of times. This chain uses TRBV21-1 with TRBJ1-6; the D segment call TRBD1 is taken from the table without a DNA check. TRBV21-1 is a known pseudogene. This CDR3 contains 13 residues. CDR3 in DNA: TGTGCCAGCGCCAGGGACAGGGGTTCACCCCTCCACTTT. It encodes CASARDRGSPLHF.

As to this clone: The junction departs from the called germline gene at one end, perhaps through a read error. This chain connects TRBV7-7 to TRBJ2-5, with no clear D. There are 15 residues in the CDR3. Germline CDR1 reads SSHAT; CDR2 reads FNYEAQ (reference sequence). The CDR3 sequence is CASSPRVGSGETQYF. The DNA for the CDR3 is TGTGCTAGCAGCCCCCGGGTTGGCTCTGGAGAGACCCAGTACTTC.

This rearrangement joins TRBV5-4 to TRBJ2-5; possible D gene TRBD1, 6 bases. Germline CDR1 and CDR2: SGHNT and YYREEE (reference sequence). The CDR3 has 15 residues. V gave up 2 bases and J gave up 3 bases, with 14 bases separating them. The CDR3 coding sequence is TGTGCCAGCAGCTTTAATGACAGGACGGAAGAGACCCAGTACTTC. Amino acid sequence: CASSFNDRTEETQYF.

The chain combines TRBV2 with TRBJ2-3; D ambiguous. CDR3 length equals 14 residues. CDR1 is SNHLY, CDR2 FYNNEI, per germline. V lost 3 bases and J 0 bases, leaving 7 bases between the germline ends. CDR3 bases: TGTGCCAGCAGTGAGCTGGTCAGCACAGATACGCAGTATTTT. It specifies CASSELVSTDTQYF.

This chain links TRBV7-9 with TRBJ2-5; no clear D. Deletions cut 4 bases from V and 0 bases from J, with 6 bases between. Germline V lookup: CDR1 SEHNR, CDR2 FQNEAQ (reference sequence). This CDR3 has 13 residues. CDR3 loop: CASSWWDQETQYF. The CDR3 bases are TGTGCCAGCAGCTGGTGGGACCAAGAGACCCAGTACTTC. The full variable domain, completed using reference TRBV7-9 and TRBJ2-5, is DTGVSQNPRHKITKRGQNVTFRCDPISEHNRLYWYRQTLGQGPEFLTYFQNEAQLEKSRLLSDRFSAERPKGSFSTLEIQRTEQGDSAMYLCASSWWDQETQYFGPGTRLLVL.

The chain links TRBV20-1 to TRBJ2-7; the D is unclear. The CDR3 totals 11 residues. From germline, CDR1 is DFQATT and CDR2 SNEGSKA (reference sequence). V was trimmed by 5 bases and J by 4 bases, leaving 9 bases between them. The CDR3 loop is CSALLAYEQYF. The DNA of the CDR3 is TGCAGTGCTTTACTTGCTTACGAGCAGTACTTC.

In DNA, the CDR3 is TGTGCCAGCAGCGTAGCTCCCCCATCCAGGCGGGGGAAACTGTTTTTT. Translating gives CASSVAPPSRRGKLFF. This sequence joins TRBV9 and TRBJ1-4; D is perhaps TRBD1 (5 bases). This CDR3 spans 16 amino acids. Germline V lookup: CDR1 SGDLS, CDR2 YYNGEE. V lost 0 bases to trimming and J lost 11 bases, with 20 bases between them.

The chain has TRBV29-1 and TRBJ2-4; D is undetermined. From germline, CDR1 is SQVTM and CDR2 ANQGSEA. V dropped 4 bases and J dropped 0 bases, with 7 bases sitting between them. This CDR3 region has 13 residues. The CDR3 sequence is CSVGTLAKNIQYF. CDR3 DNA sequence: TGCAGCGTTGGAACCTTAGCCAAAAACATTCAGTACTTC. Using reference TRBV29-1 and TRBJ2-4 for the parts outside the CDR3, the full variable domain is SAVISQKPSRDICQRGTSLTIQCQVDSQVTMMFWYRQQPGQSLTLIATANQGSEATYESGFVIDKFPISRPNLTFSTLTVSNMSPEDSSIYLCSVGTLAKNIQYFGAGTRLSVL.

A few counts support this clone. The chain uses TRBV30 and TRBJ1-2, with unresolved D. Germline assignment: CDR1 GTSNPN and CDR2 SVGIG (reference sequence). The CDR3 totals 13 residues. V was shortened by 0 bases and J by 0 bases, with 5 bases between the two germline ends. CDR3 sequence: CAWSVDTNYGYTF. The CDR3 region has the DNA TGTGCCTGGAGTGTAGACACTAACTATGGCTACACCTTC.

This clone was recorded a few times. In DNA, the CDR3 is TGCAGCGGTACTAGCGGGACCGACACCGGGGAGCTGTTTTTT. Translation gives CSGTSGTDTGELFF. The gene calls are TRBV29-1 and TRBJ2-2, with TRBD2 matching over 10 bases. The CDR3 is made up of 14 amino acids. The V gene end was trimmed by 7 bases and the J gene end by 3 bases; junction bases not matched to a gene: 5. The germline CDR1 and CDR2 sequences are SQVTM and ANQGSEA.

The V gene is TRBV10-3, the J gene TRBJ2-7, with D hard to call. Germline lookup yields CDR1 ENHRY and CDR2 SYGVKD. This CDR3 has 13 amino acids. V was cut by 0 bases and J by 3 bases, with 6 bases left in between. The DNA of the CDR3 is TGTGCCATCAGTGAGTCAGGCAACTACGAGCAGTACTTC. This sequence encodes CAISESGNYEQYF.

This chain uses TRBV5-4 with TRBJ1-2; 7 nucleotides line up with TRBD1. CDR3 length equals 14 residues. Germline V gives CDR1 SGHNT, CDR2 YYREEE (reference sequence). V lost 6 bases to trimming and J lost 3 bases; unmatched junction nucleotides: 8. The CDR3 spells CASNQGDRDYGYTF. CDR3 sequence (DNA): TGTGCCAGCAACCAGGGGGATAGAGACTATGGCTACACCTTC.

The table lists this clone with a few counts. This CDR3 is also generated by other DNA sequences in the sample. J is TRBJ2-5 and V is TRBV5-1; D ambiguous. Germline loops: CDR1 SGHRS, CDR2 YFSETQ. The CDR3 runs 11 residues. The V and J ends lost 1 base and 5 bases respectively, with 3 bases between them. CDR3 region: CASSLQETQYF. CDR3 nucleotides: TGCGCCAGCAGCTTGCAGGAGACCCAGTACTTC. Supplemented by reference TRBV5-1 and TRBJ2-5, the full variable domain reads KAGVTQTPRYLIKTRGQQVTLSCSPISGHRSVSWYQQTPGQGLQFLFEYFSETQRNKGNFPGRFSGRQFSNSRSEMNVSTLELGDSALYLCASSLQETQYFGPGTRLLVL.